This TCR beta chain was recorded in a study of CD8 T cells in Susac syndrome. RNA amounts of 0.5 to 1 ug underwent reverse transcription with random hexamers. A single record per CDR3 protein comes from TCRdb applying MiXCR to the immunoSEQ multiplex PCR reads. The data contain over 200,000 distinct CDR3 sequences, roughly 94% of them singletons. The sequenced sample was CD4+ T cells from PBMCs. The receptor comes from a human donor with multiple sclerosis.

The CDR3 loop is CASSQRGSGNQPQHF. The CDR3, as DNA: TGCGCCAGCAGCCAACGGGGATCGGGCAATCAGCCCCAGCATTTT. The J gene is TRBJ1-5, the V gene TRBV4-1; no firm D call. CDR3 length: 15 residues. The V and J ends lost 2 bases and 2 bases respectively, with 10 bases between them. In germline, CDR1 is MGHRA, CDR2 YSYEKL.